This entry lists 25 T cell receptor beta chains sequenced from one sample in a study of cytomegalovirus exposure and HLA in healthy donors. The PCR employed 60 Vbeta primers together with 13 Jbeta primers. TCRdb's table, derived via immunoSEQ multiplex PCR, lists solely in-frame clones and lacks some. In the table there are about 130,000 clones, approximately 63% of which are singletons. The specimen was PBMCs. The receptors come from a woman aged 55-70 years in good health and CMV-seropositive.

The V and J genes are TRBV29-1 and TRBJ1-1; weak D call: TRBD1 (5 bases). Germline assignment: CDR1 SQVTM and CDR2 ANQGSEA. Deletions cut 3 bases from V and 6 bases from J, with 20 bases between. The CDR3 loop spans 15 amino acids. This chain's CDR3 is CSVDPGGGGGAEAFF. CDR3 DNA: TGCAGCGTTGATCCCGGCGGGGGTGGCGGTGCTGAAGCTTTCTTT. The variable domain in full, with the rest retrieved from reference TRBV29-1 and TRBJ1-1, is SAVISQKPSRDICQRGTSLTIQCQVDSQVTMMFWYRQQPGQSLTLIATANQGSEATYESGFVIDKFPISRPNLTFSTLTVSNMSPEDSSIYLCSVDPGGGGGAEAFFGQGTRLTVV.

The rearrangement links TRBV2 to TRBJ1-2; 8 bases are shared with TRBD1. CDR3 size: 14 residues. CDR1 is SNHLY, CDR2 FYNNEI, per germline. Trimming removed 6 bases from V and 7 bases from J; junction bases left unmatched: 10. CDR3 coding DNA: TGTGCCAGCAGCGAGGGGACAGGACGAAGTGGCTACACCTTC. It translates to CASSEGTGRSGYTF.

The chain combines TRBV29-1 with TRBJ1-1; D gene ambiguous. V lost 4 bases, J lost 4 bases, and 16 bases lay in between. CDR1 is SQVTM and CDR2 is ANQGSEA in the germline V gene. There are 14 residues in the CDR3. Here the CDR3 reads CSVGESGGGTEAFF. CDR3 DNA: TGCAGCGTTGGGGAGTCGGGAGGCGGCACTGAAGCTTTCTTT.

The chain has TRBV28 and TRBJ1-5, with TRBD1 matching 7 bases. Losses at the gene ends were 7 bases for V and 1 base for J; bases not matched to a gene: 10. The CDR3 has 16 amino acids. Germline V lookup: CDR1 MDHEN, CDR2 SYDVKM. CDR3 sequence reads: CASNSGTVRSNQPQHF. CDR3 nucleotides: TGTGCCAGCAATTCGGGGACAGTCCGAAGCAATCAGCCCCAGCATTTT.

J is TRBJ2-2 and V is TRBV5-1; the match to TRBD1 covers 9 bases. The junction had 11 bases not matched to a gene; V was cut back by 6 bases and J by 5 bases. Germline V gene lookup returns CDR1 SGHRS and CDR2 YFSETQ. This CDR3 is built from 16 residues. The CDR3, as DNA: TGCGCCAGCAACAAATTGACAGGGGGAAGTACCGGGGAGCTGTTTTTT. This sequence encodes CASNKLTGGSTGELFF.

The chain employs TRBV9 and TRBJ1-1; D uncertain. Germline CDR1 and CDR2: SGDLS and YYNGEE. Between the trimmed V and J ends, which lost 0 bases and 0 bases, there was a span of 6 bases. The CDR3 runs 14 residues. CDR3 loop: CASSVDHMNTEAFF. As DNA, the CDR3 is TGTGCCAGCAGCGTAGATCACATGAACACTGAAGCTTTCTTT.

The chain combines TRBV28 with TRBJ1-1, with D possibly matching TRBD1 (5 bases). Deletions cut 7 bases from V and 5 bases from J, with 11 bases between. The CDR3 consists of 12 residues. Germline V gives CDR1 MDHEN, CDR2 SYDVKM. The CDR3 DNA reads TGTGCCAGCATTAAGGGGAGGACTGAAGCTTTCTTT. Translating it yields CASIKGRTEAFF.

The V and J genes are TRBV6-5 and TRBJ1-2; D remains unclear. The CDR3 covers 12 residues. The V end was cut by 5 bases, the J end by 8 bases, with 12 bases between. Germline V gene data show CDR1 as MNHEY and CDR2 as SVGAGI. The CDR3 here is CASSRRGFGYTF. Here the CDR3 DNA reads TGTGCCAGCAGTCGCCGGGGTTTCGGCTACACCTTC.

The rearrangement links TRBV18 to TRBJ2-1; D is perhaps TRBD2 (5 bases). This CDR3 has 14 amino acids. The germline V gene has CDR1 KGHSH and CDR2 LQKENI. The V end lost 5 bases, the J end lost 5 bases, and 13 bases lay between the germline ends. This chain's CDR3 is CASSSLAGNNEQFF. The CDR3 bases are TGTGCCAGCTCATCCCTAGCTGGGAACAATGAGCAGTTCTTC. The complete variable domain, with remaining parts taken from reference TRBV18 and TRBJ2-1, reads NAGVMQNPRHLVRRRGQEARLRCSPMKGHSHVYWYRQLPEEGLKFMVYLQKENIIDESGMPKERFSAEFPKEGPSILRIQQVVRGDSAAYFCASSSLAGNNEQFFGPGTRLTVL.

In this sample, this clone turned up a few times. The rearrangement joins TRBV6-1 to TRBJ1-1, with D possibly being TRBD1 (5 bases). The germline CDR1 and CDR2 sequences are MNHNS and SASEGT. V lost 9 bases to trimming and J lost 0 bases, with 14 bases between them. This CDR3 has 14 residues. This chain's CDR3 is CASFPGGVNTEAFF. For the CDR3, the DNA is TGTGCCAGTTTTCCTGGGGGGGTGAACACTGAAGCTTTCTTT.

This CDR3 is CSVEDIYGYTF. The DNA for the CDR3 is TGCAGCGTTGAAGACATCTATGGCTACACCTTC. V is TRBV29-1 and J is TRBJ1-2, with D hard to call. CDR1 SQVTM and CDR2 ANQGSEA come from the germline V gene. The CDR3 has 11 amino acids. V was shortened by 0 bases and J by 4 bases, with 3 bases between the two germline ends.

V and J are TRBV5-1 and TRBJ2-5, with 9 bases lining up with TRBD1. The CDR3 sequence is 14 residues long. The germline V gene encodes CDR1 SGHRS and CDR2 YFSETQ. J lost 4 bases, V lost 3 bases, and 4 bases had no gene match. The CDR3 bases are TGCGCCAGCAGCTACGACAGGGGGAGAGAGACCCAGTACTTC. Encoded protein: CASSYDRGRETQYF.

The gene calls are TRBV6-1 and TRBJ1-2; D gene ambiguous. Trimming stripped 3 bases from V and 2 bases from J, with 7 bases between. Germline loops: CDR1 MNHNS, CDR2 SASEGT. This CDR3 has 13 residues. The CDR3 region has the DNA TGTGCCAGCAGTGATTCCCAGAACTATGGCTACACCTTC. As protein: CASSDSQNYGYTF.

This clone was observed a few times. The V and J genes are TRBV14 and TRBJ2-3; 10 bases map to TRBD1. The germline gives CDR1 SGHDN, CDR2 FVKESK. The CDR3 runs to 17 residues. The trim removed 4 bases at V and 4 bases at J, leaving 11 bases unmatched. CDR3 loop: CASSLALGQGFPDTQYF. CDR3 sequence (DNA): TGTGCCAGCAGCCTAGCCTTGGGACAGGGGTTCCCAGATACGCAGTATTTT.

The chain joins TRBV5-1 to TRBJ2-7; TRBD1 matches 7 bases. This CDR3 comprises 15 residues. J gave up 7 bases and V 0 bases, and 10 bases lay outside the gene matches. Germline lookup yields CDR1 SGHRS and CDR2 YFSETQ. CDR3 sequence reads: CASSLGPDRPGEQYF. CDR3 nucleotides: TGCGCCAGCAGCTTGGGGCCGGACAGGCCGGGGGAGCAGTACTTC.

This clone has only one observation. The V call is TRBV2, the J call TRBJ2-3, with a possible D match to TRBD1 (5 bases). The CDR3 is 14 amino acids. CDR1 and CDR2 (germline): SNHLY, FYNNEI. Trimming stripped 5 bases from V and 1 base from J, with 10 bases between. The CDR3 region has the DNA TGTGCCAGCAGTTCAGGGCTAGGCACAGATACGCAGTATTTT. It specifies CASSSGLGTDTQYF.

The chain joins TRBV4-2 to TRBJ2-1; 13 nucleotides agree with TRBD2. The CDR3 spans 16 residues. Trimming at V came to 2 bases and at J to 9 bases, leaving 7 bases not matched to a gene. Germline V gene data show CDR1 as LGHNA and CDR2 as YNFKEQ. CDR3 coding DNA: TGTGCCAGCAGCCAACCAGGACTAGCGGGAGATTTTGAGCAGTTCTTC. This gives the protein CASSQPGLAGDFEQFF.

This sequence joins TRBV2 and TRBJ1-5; possibly TRBD1 for D (5 bases). The germline gives CDR1 SNHLY, CDR2 FYNNEI. With 6 bases removed from V and 0 bases from J, the gap between germline ends came to 9 bases. The CDR3 length is 14 residues. The CDR3 loop reads CASSWGDSNQPQHF. CDR3 coding DNA: TGTGCCAGCAGCTGGGGCGATAGCAATCAGCCCCAGCATTTT.

The CDR3 nucleotides read TGTGCCAGCAGTTACCCGACAGGGGGAAGCAATCAGCCCCAGCATTTT. It translates to CASSYPTGGSNQPQHF. The chain employs TRBV6-6 and TRBJ1-5; 9 nucleotides line up with TRBD1. With V trimmed by 2 bases and J by 1 base, 3 bases remained unmatched. This CDR3 spans 16 amino acids. The germline V gene has CDR1 MNHNY and CDR2 SVGAGI (reference sequence).

V and J are TRBV7-9 and TRBJ2-1; D not certain. Trimming removed 5 bases from V and 5 bases from J, with 16 bases in between. Germline V gives CDR1 SEHNR, CDR2 FQNEAQ (reference sequence). The CDR3 runs to 15 residues. CDR3: CASSPTPLENNEQFF. The DNA of the CDR3 is TGTGCCAGCAGCCCTACACCTCTAGAAAACAATGAGCAGTTCTTC. The entire variable domain, with the rest obtained from reference TRBV7-9 and TRBJ2-1, is as follows: DTGVSQNPRHKITKRGQNVTFRCDPISEHNRLYWYRQTLGQGPEFLTYFQNEAQLEKSRLLSDRFSAERPKGSFSTLEIQRTEQGDSAMYLCASSPTPLENNEQFFGPGTRLTVL.

This chain connects TRBV5-6 to TRBJ1-4; D unclear. V was cut by 0 bases and J by 5 bases, with 11 bases left in between. The V gene's germline CDR1 is SGHDT and CDR2 YYEEEE. The CDR3 totals 15 residues. CDR3 sequence: CASSLGGPRNEKLFF. DNA for the CDR3: TGTGCCAGCAGCTTGGGCGGTCCGCGAAATGAAAAACTGTTTTTT.

The chain employs TRBV11-3 and TRBJ2-3; 9 nucleotides match TRBD2. Germline CDR1 reads SGHNT; CDR2 reads YENEEA. The CDR3 totals 13 residues. V was clipped by 5 bases and J by 8 bases; unmatched bases: 5. CDR3: CASSVAGAGTQYF. CDR3 in DNA: TGTGCCAGCAGCGTAGCGGGAGCTGGTACGCAGTATTTT.

The chain carries TRBV19 and TRBJ1-1; TRBD1 is a possible D gene (6 bases). The CDR3 totals 14 residues. Trimming pared 6 bases from V and 6 bases from J, leaving 17 bases between. Germline-derived CDR1 and CDR2 are LNHDA and SQIVND (reference sequence). As DNA, the CDR3 is TGTGCCAGTAGCCCGAAGGGGGGGGGAGCTGAAGCTTTCTTT. Residues: CASSPKGGGAEAFF.

The V and J genes are TRBV19 and TRBJ1-1; 8 nucleotides align to TRBD1. The ends lost 5 bases at V and 10 bases at J; junction bases unmatched: 6. Germline loops: CDR1 LNHDA, CDR2 SQIVND (reference sequence). The CDR3 sequence is 12 residues long. CDR3 loop: CASSRRTGTAFF. In nucleotides, the CDR3 is TGTGCCAGTAGTCGGAGGACAGGGACAGCTTTCTTT.

The chain links TRBV5-5 to TRBJ1-5, with no clear D. Germline lookup yields CDR1 SGHKS and CDR2 YYEKEE (reference sequence). The CDR3 runs to 13 residues. Trimming removed 0 bases from V and 5 bases from J, with 6 bases in between. The CDR3 sequence: CASSLVVHQPQHF. For the CDR3, the DNA is TGTGCCAGCAGCTTGGTCGTCCATCAGCCCCAGCATTTT.